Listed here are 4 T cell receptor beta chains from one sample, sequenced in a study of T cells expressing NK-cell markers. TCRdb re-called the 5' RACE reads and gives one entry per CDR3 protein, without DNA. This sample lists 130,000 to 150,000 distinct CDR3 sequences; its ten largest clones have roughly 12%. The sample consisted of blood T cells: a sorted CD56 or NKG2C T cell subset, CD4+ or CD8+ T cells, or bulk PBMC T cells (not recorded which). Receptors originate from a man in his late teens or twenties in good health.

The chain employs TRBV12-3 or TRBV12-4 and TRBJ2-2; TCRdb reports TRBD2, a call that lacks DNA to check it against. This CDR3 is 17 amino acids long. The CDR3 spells CASSFFLGSRNTGELFF.

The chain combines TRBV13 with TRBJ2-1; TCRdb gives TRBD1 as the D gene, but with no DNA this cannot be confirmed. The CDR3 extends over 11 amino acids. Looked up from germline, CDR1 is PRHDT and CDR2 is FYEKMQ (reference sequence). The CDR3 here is CASRENNEQFF.

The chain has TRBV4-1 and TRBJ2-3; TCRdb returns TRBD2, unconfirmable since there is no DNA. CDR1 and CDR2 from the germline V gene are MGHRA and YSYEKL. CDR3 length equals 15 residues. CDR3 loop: CASSQEQRATDTQYF.

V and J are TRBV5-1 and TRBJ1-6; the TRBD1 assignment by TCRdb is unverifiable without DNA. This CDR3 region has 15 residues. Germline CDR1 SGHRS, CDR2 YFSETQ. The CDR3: CASSSRQGDNSPLHF.